This T cell receptor (beta chain) is drawn from a study of regulatory T cells in long-lasting Graves disease. Time point noted: newly diagnosed GD, antithyroid drugs for less than 3 months. Researchers made the TCR library from RNA that was extracted from PBMCs. Patients came through an endocrinology department, and that department was in Xi'an, China. This clonotype was seen only a few times. Construction of the TCR beta libraries employed iRepertoire HTBI primers in conjunction with Arm-PCR of CDR3 regions. Each CDR3 protein is one row after TCRdb ran MiXCR on the multiplex PCR reads. Of around 470,000 distinct CDR3 sequences listed, approximately 15% are singletons. These data are also associated with another study on T cells in Graves' hyperthyroidism and ophthalmopathy. From that report: The hyperthyroidism was newly diagnosed and had lasted under 2 months; the patients were aged 18 to 65.

The clonotype originates from a woman between 50 and 59 years old with Graves disease. The sample in question was peripheral blood mononuclear cells (PBMCs), obtained at new diagnosis, from a patient treated with antithyroid drugs.

The CDR3 region has the DNA TGCGCCAGCAGTGAGTCTGGCGGGGCAGGTCAGCCCCAGCATTTT. This codes for CASSESGGAGQPQHF. The gene calls are TRBV10-2 and TRBJ1-5, with D maybe TRBD1 (5 bases). The CDR3 contains 15 residues. Germline V lookup: CDR1 WSHSY, CDR2 SAAADI. V was clipped by 0 bases and J by 6 bases, with 12 bases between them.